This T cell receptor (beta chain) is drawn from a study of response to subunit inactivated influenza vaccine (dated by TCRdb to between 2018 and 2020). Broadly, across the study: The study used deep quantitative T cell receptor repertoire profiling to track responses to a trivalent subunit inactivated influenza vaccine.

Unmatched junction bases come to 8, with V trimmed by 3 bases and J by 4 bases. The CDR3 runs 15 residues from the cysteine to the phenylalanine. CDR3 DNA is the only sequence kept; it has 45 bases, read in frame from the first base. The germline V gene specifies MGHRA as CDR1 and YSYEKL as CDR2. The protocol used for the library was RT-PCR. Data came from an Illumina HiSeq 2500. TCRdb's own reprocessing of the public reads used fastp at Q25 and MiXCR and kept productive beta chains. Entries are consolidated by CDR3 protein sequence, retaining the most common genes and DNA. For this sample there are roughly 550,000 distinct CDR3 sequences; roughly 25% appear just once. Of the sample, under 3.5% is held by the ten largest clones. In regard to this clonotype: Its antigen target is currently unknown. Per-base quality was not reported, and no clone a single base away is much larger than it.

Findings and caveats that apply to the study as a whole: The authors suggested that each seasonal influenza vaccination may recruit only a limited number of new T cells.

These data are also associated with another study on T cells expressing NK-cell markers. The second paper further reports: The TCR beta cDNA libraries were made using 5'RACE template switching, a step that added both a universal primer site and unique molecular identifiers. In sorted CD3+CD56+NKG2C+, CD3+CD56+NKG2C- and CD3+CD56-NKG2C+ T-cell subsets from about 8 donors, TCR beta-chain repertoires were profiled. Among the eight sequenced donors, seven were HCMV-seropositive and one was HCMV-seronegative. To restrict sorting to alphabetaTCR-expressing T cells, an anti-gammadeltaTCR antibody was added in several experiments. In several donors, the dominant CD3+CD56+NKG2C+ clonotypes were found to rank among the top 10 CD8+ clonotypes and to make up about 1.0-7.5% of CD8+ T cells. Those dominant clonotypes were again the most abundant among CD3+CD56-NKG2C+ cells in four donors, at roughly 28.3-60.1%. It remained unclear whether the expanded NKG2C-expressing T cell clones were specific for HCMV antigens. All eight donors whose samples were sequenced were randomly selected healthy volunteers, three of them men and five women. To determine HCMV serostatus, a commercial ELISA kit was used to detect HCMV-specific IgG in serum. Ficoll density gradient centrifugation was used to isolate peripheral blood mononuclear cells from blood. CD4+ and CD8+ T cells were isolated from PBMC by magnetic immunoseparation with Miltenyi isolation kits. Synthesis of cDNA was primed from the TCR beta constant segment and was followed by two consecutive PCR amplification steps. Illumina HiSeq 2000/2500, MiSeq or NextSeq was used to sequence libraries as 2 x 150 bp reads. Reads were demultiplexed and grouped by UMI with MIGEC, and clonotypes were assembled and quantified with MiTCR. To remove erroneous sequences, TCR cDNA sequences were retained only when supported by two or more reads. Downstream repertoire analysis used the tcR package, and clonotypes were matched across fractions by CDR3 nucleotide sequence plus V segment. VDJmatch was used to annotate antigen specificity against VDJdb, with one amino acid substitution allowed in CDR3.

The specimen was CD4+ T cells sorted from PBMCs, collected roughly 13 days after vaccination. The chain couples TRBV4-1 to TRBJ1-1, with 7 bases in between that match TRBD1. The TCR was taken from a man aged 50 to 59 who received an inactivated influenza vaccine. Donor details come from another sample of the same person, matched by shared clones. Here is the DNA: TGCGCCAGCAGCCAGCAGATACAGGGGCCCACTGAAGCTTTCTTT. The resulting protein is CASSQQIQGPTEAFF.